Listed here are 29 T cell receptor beta chains from one sample, sequenced in a study of T cell responses to AZD1222 COVID-19 vaccine. Clones were sequenced by immunoSEQ multiplex PCR, and TCRdb holds only the in-frame ones, with some missing. The profile shows roughly 100,000 clones, about 88% of them singletons. Here the sequenced sample was peripheral blood, taken 28 days after the second AZD1222 dose. These TCRs come from an adult who received the AZD1222 COVID-19 vaccine.

The V gene is TRBV30, the J gene TRBJ1-6; TRBD1 matches 7 bases. CDR3 length equals 14 residues. V was clipped by 2 bases and J by 9 bases; unmatched bases: 7. Per germline, CDR1 GTSNPN and CDR2 SVGIG (reference sequence). The CDR3 reads CAWSRQGGISPLHF. The CDR3 coding sequence is TGTGCCTGGAGTCGACAGGGTGGAATTTCACCCCTCCACTTT. The full variable domain, rest sourced from reference TRBV30 and TRBJ1-6, is SQTIHQWPATLVQPVGSPLSLECTVEGTSNPNLYWYRQAAGRGLQLLFYSVGIGQISSEVPQNLSASRPQDRQFILSSKKLLLSDSGFYLCAWSRQGGISPLHFGNGTRLTVT.

The chain carries TRBV28 and TRBJ1-5, with TRBD1 identical over 7 bases. The CDR3 has 11 amino acids. Trimming took 7 bases from V and 11 from J; bases not matched to a gene: 5. The germline V gene encodes CDR1 MDHEN and CDR2 SYDVKM. The CDR3 protein is CASNARGTQHF. The CDR3 bases are TGTGCCAGCAACGCCAGGGGGACCCAGCATTTT.

The V and J genes are TRBV28 and TRBJ2-5; 14 bases match TRBD2. The V and J ends lost 1 base and 5 bases, in that order; junction bases with no gene match: 9. Germline CDR1 and CDR2: MDHEN and SYDVKM. The CDR3 length is 18 residues. The CDR3 region has the DNA TGTGCCAGCAGTTTATTCCCCCGACTAGCGGGAGGGTGGGAGACCCAGTACTTC. It specifies CASSLFPRLAGGWETQYF.

The gene calls are TRBV29-1 and TRBJ2-1; TRBD2 agrees at 9 bases. Germline values: CDR1 SQVTM, CDR2 ANQGSEA. This CDR3 is 13 amino acids long. Trimming cost V 8 bases and J 0 bases; bases outside gene matches: 2. The CDR3 bases are TGCAGCCTTAGCGGGAGCTCCTACAATGAGCAGTTCTTC. This gives the protein CSLSGSSYNEQFF.

This clone was recorded only once. The chain has TRBV27 and TRBJ2-3; 8 nucleotides agree with TRBD1. CDR3 size: 17 residues. CDR1 MNHEY and CDR2 SMNVEV come from the germline V gene (reference sequence). The junction had 14 bases not matched to a gene; V was cut back by 5 bases and J by 4 bases. The CDR3 region is CASSPYLGQGIPDTQYF. The CDR3 region has the DNA TGTGCCAGCAGTCCCTACCTAGGACAGGGTATCCCAGATACGCAGTATTTT.

This rearrangement joins TRBV18 to TRBJ2-1; 12 bases are a match to TRBD2. The ends lost 3 bases at V and 6 bases at J; junction bases unmatched: 6. The CDR3 totals 16 residues. Germline values: CDR1 KGHSH, CDR2 LQKENI. Here the CDR3 reads CASSPTGLAGINEQFF. CDR3 DNA: TGTGCCAGCTCACCCACCGGACTAGCGGGGATCAATGAGCAGTTCTTC.

The rearrangement uses TRBV5-1 and TRBJ1-2, with 7 bases fitting TRBD1. Germline V gene data show CDR1 as SGHRS and CDR2 as YFSETQ. The V gene end was trimmed by 4 bases and the J gene end by 4 bases; junction bases not matched to a gene: 4. The CDR3 totals 13 residues. CDR3 loop: CASSEQGPYGYTF. DNA for the CDR3: TGCGCCAGCAGCGAACAGGGGCCCTATGGCTACACCTTC. Variable domain in full (rest from reference TRBV5-1 and TRBJ1-2): KAGVTQTPRYLIKTRGQQVTLSCSPISGHRSVSWYQQTPGQGLQFLFEYFSETQRNKGNFPGRFSGRQFSNSRSEMNVSTLELGDSALYLCASSEQGPYGYTFGSGTRLTVV.

The V call is TRBV16, the J call TRBJ2-1; 10 nucleotides line up with TRBD2. V lost 4 bases to trimming and J lost 10 bases; unmatched junction nucleotides: 13. Per germline, CDR1 KGHSY and CDR2 FQNENV. The CDR3 spans 16 residues. This chain's CDR3 is CASSPWTSGTMSEQFF. CDR3 nucleotides: TGTGCCAGCAGCCCATGGACTAGCGGTACAATGAGCGAGCAGTTCTTC. The variable domain in full, with the rest retrieved from reference TRBV16 and TRBJ2-1, is GEEVAQTPKHLVRGEGQKAKLYCAPIKGHSYVFWYQQVLKNEFKFLISFQNENVFDETGMPKERFSAKCLPNSPCSLEIQATKLEDSAVYFCASSPWTSGTMSEQFFGPGTRLTVL.

This chain connects TRBV7-2 to TRBJ2-7; 12 bases match TRBD2. CDR3 length: 18 residues. Germline lookup yields CDR1 SGHTA and CDR2 FQGNSA. V lost 0 bases to trimming and J lost 4 bases; unmatched junction nucleotides: 10. The CDR3 reads CASSLAASGRAVVYEQYF. The CDR3, as DNA: TGTGCCAGCAGCTTAGCGGCTAGCGGGAGGGCCGTGGTGTACGAGCAGTACTTC.

This clone has only a few counts. This chain uses TRBV7-2 with TRBJ2-7, with TRBD1 identical over 9 bases. J lost 2 bases, V lost 5 bases, and 1 base had no gene match. This CDR3 is 13 amino acids long. Germline lookup yields CDR1 SGHTA and CDR2 FQGNSA. CDR3 sequence (DNA): TGTGCCAGCAGCCGGGACAGGGCCTACGAGCAGTACTTC. This encodes CASSRDRAYEQYF.

The CDR3 protein is CASRRQGTGTEAFF. The CDR3 region has the DNA TGTGCCAGCAGGAGACAGGGGACGGGCACTGAAGCTTTCTTT. V is TRBV6-5 and J is TRBJ1-1; 8 bases map to TRBD1. J was trimmed by 4 bases and V by 6 bases; bases with no gene match: 7. The CDR3 has 14 residues. Looked up from germline, CDR1 is MNHEY and CDR2 is SVGAGI.

In DNA, the CDR3 is TGTGCCAGTAGTATCTTCCGGGACAGGGGGAATGGCTACACCTTC. Amino acid sequence: CASSIFRDRGNGYTF. This rearrangement joins TRBV19 to TRBJ1-2; TRBD1 aligns across 11 bases. CDR1 and CDR2 from the germline V gene are LNHDA and SQIVND (reference sequence). Unmatched junction bases numbered 6, after V lost 3 bases and J lost 6 bases. The CDR3 is 15 amino acids.

This clone was recorded a few times. The V and J genes are TRBV6-5 and TRBJ2-5, with D possibly being TRBD2 (5 bases). The V end was cut by 2 bases, the J end by 5 bases, with 9 bases between. This CDR3 is 13 amino acids long. The germline gives CDR1 MNHEY, CDR2 SVGAGI. This CDR3 is CASSYVGSETQYF. The CDR3 DNA sequence: TGTGCCAGCAGTTACGTAGGGAGCGAGACCCAGTACTTC.

The chain couples TRBV15 to TRBJ2-5; 8 nucleotides agree with TRBD1. Germline lookup yields CDR1 LNHNV and CDR2 YYDKDF (reference sequence). The length of the CDR3 is 17 residues. V lost 1 base to trimming and J lost 0 bases; unmatched junction nucleotides: 7. The CDR3, as DNA: TGTGCCACCAGCAGAGGGGGGCTGACAGGGGACCAAGAGACCCAGTACTTC. Protein: CATSRGGLTGDQETQYF.

The chain couples TRBV5-5 to TRBJ1-5, with no clear D. Germline CDR1 and CDR2: SGHKS and YYEKEE (reference sequence). This CDR3 spans 12 amino acids. With 2 bases removed from V and 6 bases from J, the gap between germline ends came to 6 bases. DNA of the CDR3: TGTGCCAGCAGCTTATTGGCTCAGCCCCAGCATTTT. The encoded protein is CASSLLAQPQHF. Based on the CDR3 plus reference TRBV5-5 and TRBJ1-5, the full variable domain is DAGVTQSPTHLIKTRGQQVTLRCSPISGHKSVSWYQQVLGQGPQFIFQYYEKEERGRGNFPDRFSARQFPNYSSELNVNALLLGDSALYLCASSLLAQPQHFGDGTRLSIL.

The V call is TRBV18, the J call TRBJ2-3; D is unresolved. The CDR3 length is 12 residues. Between the trimmed V and J ends, which lost 6 bases and 1 base, there was a span of 5 bases. From germline, CDR1 is KGHSH and CDR2 LQKENI. CDR3 nucleotides: TGTGCCAGCTCGGGCGGCACAGATACGCAGTATTTT. Amino acid sequence: CASSGGTDTQYF.

This clone was observed a few times. This chain connects TRBV4-2 to TRBJ2-7; D may be TRBD1 (5 bases). CDR1 and CDR2 (germline): LGHNA, YNFKEQ. There are 15 residues in the CDR3. Deletions cut 1 base from V and 3 bases from J, with 13 bases between. The CDR3 coding sequence is TGTGCCAGCAGCCAAGGAGAGACAGATTTCTACGAGCAGTACTTC. This encodes CASSQGETDFYEQYF.

V is TRBV19 and J is TRBJ2-1, with 7 bases that match TRBD2. Per germline, CDR1 LNHDA and CDR2 SQIVND (reference sequence). The ends lost 5 bases at V and 8 bases at J; junction bases unmatched: 15. CDR3 length: 16 amino acids. DNA of the CDR3: TGTGCCAGTAGTCCAAGCATCAGGACTAGTTTCTATGAGCAGTTCTTC. Encoded protein: CASSPSIRTSFYEQFF.

The J gene is TRBJ2-7, the V gene TRBV11-2; tentatively, D is TRBD2 (7 bases). V was shortened by 1 base and J by 4 bases, with 20 bases between the two germline ends. The germline V gene encodes CDR1 SGHAT and CDR2 FQNNGV. This CDR3 spans 17 amino acids. CDR3: CASSLGGGAFQGYEQYF. The DNA for the CDR3 is TGTGCCAGCAGCTTAGGGGGGGGCGCCTTTCAGGGTTACGAGCAGTACTTC.

The rearrangement uses TRBV28 and TRBJ2-5, with 7 nucleotides matching TRBD1. Germline V gives CDR1 MDHEN, CDR2 SYDVKM. With V trimmed by 5 bases and J by 4 bases, 13 bases remained unmatched. There are 16 residues in the CDR3. The CDR3 DNA sequence: TGTGCCAGCAGTCCCCACTCCGGGACAGCCGGAGAGACCCAGTACTTC. It yields the protein CASSPHSGTAGETQYF.

This clone was observed a single time. The V and J genes are TRBV7-6 and TRBJ2-1; the D gene could be TRBD1 or TRBD2 (5 bases each). The V end was cut by 2 bases, the J end by 1 base, with 18 bases between. CDR3 length: 18 residues. Germline V gene lookup returns CDR1 SGHVS and CDR2 FNYEAQ. The CDR3 DNA reads as TGTGCCAGCAGCTTATCTCTTTACGGGGCGGGTTCCTACAATGAGCAGTTCTTC. This codes for CASSLSLYGAGSYNEQFF.

The chain is built from TRBV6-1 and TRBJ1-3; the D gene is possibly TRBD1 (6 bases). This CDR3 is 15 amino acids long. Germline CDR1 is MNHNS and CDR2 is SASEGT. Trimming cost V 1 base and J 2 bases, with 9 bases left between them. CDR3 nucleotide sequence: TGTGCCAGCAGTGAAGTAAGGGGGGCTGGAAACACCATATATTTT. Translated, it gives CASSEVRGAGNTIYF.

The chain joins TRBV12-3 or TRBV12-4 to TRBJ2-7; D possibly matches TRBD1 or TRBD2 (6 bases each). This CDR3 spans 12 amino acids. Trimming cost V 5 bases and J 6 bases, with 11 bases left between them. Here the CDR3 reads CASSAQGGEQYF. In DNA form, the CDR3 reads TGTGCCAGCAGTGCACAGGGAGGCGAGCAGTACTTC.

The rearrangement joins TRBV9 to TRBJ2-1; 10 bases align to TRBD2. The CDR3 has 16 amino acids. V gave up 0 bases and J gave up 5 bases; unmatched junction bases: 5. Germline CDR1 SGDLS, CDR2 YYNGEE. The CDR3: CASSVEAGGGNNEQFF. CDR3 bases: TGTGCCAGCAGCGTAGAAGCGGGAGGGGGTAACAATGAGCAGTTCTTC.

The CDR3 loop is CASTLTAGPDEQYF. For the CDR3, the DNA is TGTGCCAGCACCCTCACGGCGGGGCCGGACGAGCAGTACTTC. The chain links TRBV28 to TRBJ2-7; TRBD2 is a possible D gene (6 bases). This CDR3 contains 14 residues. V lost 7 bases and J lost 5, with 18 bases in between. Germline-derived CDR1 and CDR2 are MDHEN and SYDVKM.

This rearrangement joins TRBV18 to TRBJ1-1; D might be TRBD1 (6 bases). V was cut by 2 bases and J by 1 base, with 8 bases left in between. The CDR3 is 14 residues long. The germline V gene encodes CDR1 KGHSH and CDR2 LQKENI. The CDR3 loop reads CASSPGTQNTEAFF. CDR3 nucleotide sequence: TGTGCCAGCTCACCAGGGACACAGAACACTGAAGCTTTCTTT.

The chain carries TRBV5-6 and TRBJ2-7; D is uncertain. Germline V gene lookup returns CDR1 SGHDT and CDR2 YYEEEE. Trimming took off 1 base at V and 1 base at J, with 6 bases between the two ends. The CDR3 is made up of 13 amino acids. As DNA, the CDR3 is TGTGCCAGCAGCTTGAGGCAGTCCTACGAGCAGTACTTC. Protein sequence: CASSLRQSYEQYF.

A few counts support this clone. The chain combines TRBV2 with TRBJ2-7, with 11 bases aligning to TRBD1. CDR3 length equals 14 residues. Germline values: CDR1 SNHLY, CDR2 FYNNEI. The V and J ends lost 4 bases and 6 bases, in that order; junction bases with no gene match: 5. The DNA of the CDR3 is TGTGCCAGCAGTGCCGGGACAGGGGGAGGCGAGCAGTACTTC. It encodes CASSAGTGGGEQYF.

As concerns this clone: One junction end disagrees with the germline gene, perhaps due to a read error. The genes are TRBV30 and TRBJ2-3; D may be TRBD2 (6 bases). The CDR3 has 12 residues. Germline V lookup: CDR1 GTSNPN, CDR2 SVGIG (reference sequence). In DNA, the CDR3 is TGTGCCTGGAGTGTCACCCCCTGGGGGGAGAATTTT. This translates into CAWSVTPWGENF.